This record covers a single T cell receptor (beta chain). This clone was seen a few times. No cognate antigen has been identified for it. No much larger clonotype is one base removed from it; base qualities were not supplied. This record comes from a study of blood T cell repertoires in COVID-19 (dated by TCRdb to between 2020 and 2021). In the study overall: Samples covering the acute and convalescent phases of COVID-19 were provided by collaborators in the United States, Italy and Spain. The prospective study material was composed of cDNA or gDNA derived from T cells, B-cell-depleted T cells, or PBMCs. The dataset comprised deeply sampled blood TCRbeta repertoires from subjects exposed to, actively infected with, or recovered from COVID-19. A freely available public database, intended as a resource for researchers studying the immune response to SARS-CoV-2, is where the repertoires were released. Samples were obtained from the ongoing ImmuneRACE study (first 160 participants) and from 1,254 subjects provided by 6 global collaborators. Sample metadata almost always included a de-identified subject ID, COVID-19 status, age in years and sex. Where available, HLA class I and class II types were taken from metadata supplied by the sample provider and were not determined by assay-based typing. Overall study outcomes, separate from this receptor: The amount of clinical and demographic metadata varied by source and participant and was provided uncurated.

Participants in the prospective study were aged roughly 18 to 89 years, lived in about two dozen United States geographic areas, and enrolled through a virtual design. In the prospective study, cohorts were assigned on the basis of participant-reported clinical history obtained from a screening survey and a study questionnaire. Recovered participants in ImmuneRACE Cohort 3 were defined as having two consecutive negative NP/OP PCR tests, clearance from a healthcare professional, or resolution of symptoms. In the prospective study, mobile phlebotomists collected whole blood, serum and a nasopharyngeal or oropharyngeal swab from each participant. Prospective study participants could optionally give additional blood draws and questionnaires over a roughly 2-month period. Before DNA extraction, blood samples from the prospective study were shipped at room temperature or frozen. The immunoSEQ Assay, a bias-controlled multiplex PCR, was used to amplify TCRbeta CDR3 regions from genomic DNA. The paper's data handling went like this. The number of nucleated cells in each sample was estimated from the amplification of reference gene primers within the assay. To quantify the absolute abundance of each unique TCRbeta CDR3 rearrangement, sequence reads were collapsed and filtered. For each sample, productive Simpson clonality was calculated as the square root of Simpson's diversity index across productive rearrangements. As stored in TCRdb, this immuneACCESS dataset retains in-frame rearrangements with V and J assigned. A fraction of the clones does not appear; measured against another copy, unresolved V genes explain less than half of the discrepancy, and the remainder lacks a known reason. Clonal size and the V and J genes are those of that table, whereas D and trimming came from the DNA. In this sample the table shows around 190,000 clones, over 75% of which occur a single time. The ten largest clones add up to 7.5% to 10% of the sample.

The CDR3, cysteine through phenylalanine, is 15 amino acids long. The CDR3 DNA has 45 bases and is translated from base 1. V sheds 3 bases and J sheds 1 base, leaving 7 bases between their ends. The germline V gene supplies CDR1 MGHDK and CDR2 SYGVNS. Recombination linked TRBV25-1 to TRBJ1-6; matching of 5 bases hints at TRBD1 as the D gene. Sequenced input: PBMCs or T cells enriched from blood (not recorded which). This receptor was obtained from a middle-aged man who had recovered from COVID-19. The encoded CDR3 is CASSEGGSYNSPLHF. The nucleotide sequence is TGTGCCAGCAGTGAGGGGGGATCCTATAATTCACCCCTCCACTTT.